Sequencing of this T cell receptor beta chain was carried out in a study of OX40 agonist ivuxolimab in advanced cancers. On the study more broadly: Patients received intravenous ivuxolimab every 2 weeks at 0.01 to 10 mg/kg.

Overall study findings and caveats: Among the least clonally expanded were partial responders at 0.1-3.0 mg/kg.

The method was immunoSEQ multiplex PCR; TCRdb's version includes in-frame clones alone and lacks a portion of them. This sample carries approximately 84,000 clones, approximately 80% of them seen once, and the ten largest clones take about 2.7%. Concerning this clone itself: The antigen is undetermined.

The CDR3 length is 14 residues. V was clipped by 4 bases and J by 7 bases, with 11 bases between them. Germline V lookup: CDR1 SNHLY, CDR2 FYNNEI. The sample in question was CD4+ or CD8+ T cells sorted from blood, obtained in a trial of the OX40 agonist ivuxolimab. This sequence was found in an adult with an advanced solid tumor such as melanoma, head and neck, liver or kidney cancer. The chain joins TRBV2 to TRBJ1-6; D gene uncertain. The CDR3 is CASSGLGSNSPLHF. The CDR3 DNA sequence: TGTGCCAGCAGTGGATTGGGGAGCAATTCACCCCTCCACTTT.